A selection of T cell receptor beta chains follows, all from one sample in a study of T cell responses to AZD1222 COVID-19 vaccine. Produced via immunoSEQ multiplex PCR; TCRdb's table is partial and in-frame only. The sample includes roughly 120,000 clones, approximately 88% seen only once; the top ten take less than 6.5%. The sample was peripheral blood, taken 28 days after the second AZD1222 dose. These receptors all stem from an adult who received the AZD1222 COVID-19 vaccine. Both conserved end residues are part of each CDR3. A D gene is named only where the DNA matches it firmly. Clone size appears in some rows only: once, few, many, or a class for an expanded clone.

clone_size: -
j_call: TRBJ2-1
v_call: TRBV7-8
d_call: TRBD2
cdr3_aa: CASSLEQSGTRIVNEQFF
cdr3_nt: TGTGCCAGCAGCTTAGAACAGAGCGGGACTAGGATCGTCAATGAGCAGTTCTTC

clone_size: -
j_call: TRBJ1-1
v_call: TRBV14
d_call: -
cdr3_aa: CASSQPGGYTEAFF
cdr3_nt: TGTGCCAGCAGCCAACCCGGGGGGTACACTGAAGCTTTCTTT

clone_size: -
j_call: TRBJ1-2
v_call: TRBV6-2/TRBV6-3
d_call: -
cdr3_aa: CASSQRPVVNGYTF
cdr3_nt: TGTGCCAGCAGTCAACGGCCCGTCGTTAATGGCTACACCTTC

clone_size: -
j_call: TRBJ1-1
v_call: TRBV11-3
d_call: -
cdr3_aa: CASSGGSLGEAFF
cdr3_nt: TGTGCCAGCAGTGGGGGTTCGTTGGGGGAAGCTTTCTTT

clone_size: -
j_call: TRBJ2-3
v_call: TRBV11-2
d_call: -
cdr3_aa: CASSSLSLGVDTQYF
cdr3_nt: TGTGCCAGCAGTTCGCTGAGTCTAGGGGTGGATACGCAGTATTTT

clone_size: -
j_call: TRBJ2-1
v_call: TRBV5-5
d_call: -
cdr3_aa: CASSTDPINNEQFF
cdr3_nt: TGTGCCAGCAGCACGGACCCGATAAACAATGAGCAGTTCTTC

clone_size: -
j_call: TRBJ1-1
v_call: TRBV12-5
d_call: -
cdr3_aa: CASGLQGRTEAFF
cdr3_nt: TGTGCTAGTGGTTTACAGGGCCGCACTGAAGCTTTCTTT

clone_size: -
j_call: TRBJ1-4
v_call: TRBV2
d_call: TRBD1
cdr3_aa: CASSRGTGINEKLFF
cdr3_nt: TGTGCCAGCAGTAGGGGGACAGGAATTAATGAAAAACTGTTTTTT

clone_size: -
j_call: TRBJ1-5
v_call: TRBV6-2/TRBV6-3
d_call: TRBD1
cdr3_aa: CASSYRTQTGGGQPQHF
cdr3_nt: TGTGCCAGCAGTTACAGGACGCAGACAGGGGGCGGTCAGCCCCAGCATTTT

clone_size: -
j_call: TRBJ1-2
v_call: TRBV20-1
d_call: -
cdr3_aa: CSASSRGASNYGYTF
cdr3_nt: TGCAGTGCTAGTTCCCGGGGGGCCTCAAACTATGGCTACACCTTC

clone_size: -
j_call: TRBJ1-3
v_call: TRBV19
d_call: -
cdr3_aa: CASSIVGSSGNTIYF
cdr3_nt: TGTGCCAGTAGTATAGTCGGCAGCTCTGGAAACACCATATATTTT

clone_size: -
j_call: TRBJ2-7
v_call: TRBV6-5
d_call: -
cdr3_aa: CASSYSDSAYEQYF
cdr3_nt: TGTGCCAGCAGTTACTCGGACAGTGCCTACGAGCAGTACTTC

clone_size: -
j_call: TRBJ1-5
v_call: TRBV4-3
d_call: TRBD1
cdr3_aa: CASSQTGRQPQHF
cdr3_nt: TGCGCCAGCAGCCAGACAGGGCGTCAGCCCCAGCATTTT

clone_size: -
j_call: TRBJ1-5
v_call: TRBV28
d_call: -
cdr3_aa: CASSAGGEGQPQHF
cdr3_nt: TGTGCCAGCAGCGCGGGGGGGGAGGGTCAGCCCCAGCATTTT

clone_size: once
j_call: TRBJ2-4
v_call: TRBV19
d_call: TRBD1
cdr3_aa: CASSQQGTLNIQYF
cdr3_nt: TGTGCCAGTAGTCAACAGGGGACCCTAAACATTCAGTACTTC